This T cell receptor beta chain is drawn from a study of blood T cell repertoires in COVID-19. Turning to the study itself: The cDNA or gDNA used as material had been derived from T cells, B-cell-depleted T cells, or PBMCs.

Those who participated ranged in age from roughly 18 to 89 years and resided in under 25 US areas. Before being deemed recovered, Cohort 3 donors had two negative PCRs, clearance, or symptom resolution. The germline gives CDR1 KGHSH, CDR2 LQKENI. The V gene end was trimmed by 5 bases and the J gene end by 7 bases; junction bases not matched to a gene: 5. The CDR3 consists of 14 residues. Original data processing: Reference gene primer amplification in the assay estimated nucleated cell counts. Assay: immunoSEQ multiplex PCR; the TCRdb copy retains only in-frame clones and omits some. The V and J calls and clone size are taken from that table; D and trimming were inferred from the DNA. This table has about 300,000 clones, nearly 90% appearing once.

The gene calls are TRBV18 and TRBJ2-1, with 10 nucleotides matching TRBD2. Material for sequencing was PBMCs or T cells enriched from blood (not recorded which). The TCR was taken from a woman aged 25 to 39 who had recovered from COVID-19. For the CDR3, the DNA is TGTGCCAGCTCAAGAGCGGGGGGGCCGAATGAGCAGTTCTTC. This sequence encodes CASSRAGGPNEQFF.